The clone carrying this TCR beta chain was found many times. Its specificity is unknown. These data come from a study of human T cells and chemical hapten exposure. On the study more broadly: Patients had diphenylcyclopropenone applied to the scalp weekly throughout the approximately 26-week study. Alopecia areata, totalis or universalis was found in mostly female patients. Study outcomes and limitations: Counts of TCRs expanded at PT1 correlated positively with patch test score.

TCRdb re-called the RACE reads through MiXCR, storing one row per CDR3 protein. Altogether a few hundred thousand distinct CDR3 sequences are present, 7.5% to 9% being singletons, with the ten largest covering 1.2%. The time point is: pre-sensitization, week 0. Treatment in this sample: therapeutic diphenylcyclopropenone sensitization with weekly scalp DPC. The V gene's germline CDR1 is MDHEN and CDR2 SYDVKM. The CDR3 is 17 amino acids. Trimming took off 8 bases at V and 0 bases at J, with 20 bases between the two ends. The receptor comes from a man aged 18 to 29 with alopecia areata. Some clones in this sample may be carry-over from other donors' samples. The chain combines TRBV28 with TRBJ2-1; possible D gene TRBD1, 5 bases. The sample here was whole blood, taken in connection with sensitization to the hapten diphenylcyclopropenone (DPC). CDR3 sequence (DNA): TGTGCCAGCGGGTCTCATAGGGGTCCCCGCTCCTACAATGAGCAGTTCTTC. This sequence encodes CASGSHRGPRSYNEQFF.